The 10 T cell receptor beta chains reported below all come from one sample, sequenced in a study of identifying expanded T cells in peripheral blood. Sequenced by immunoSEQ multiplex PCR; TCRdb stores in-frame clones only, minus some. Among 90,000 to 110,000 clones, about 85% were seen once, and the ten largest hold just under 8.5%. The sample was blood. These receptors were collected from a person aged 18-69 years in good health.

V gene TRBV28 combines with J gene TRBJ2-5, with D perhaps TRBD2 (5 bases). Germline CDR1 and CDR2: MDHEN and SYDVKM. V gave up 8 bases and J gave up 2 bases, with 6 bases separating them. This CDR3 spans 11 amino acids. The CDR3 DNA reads TGTGCCAGCGGACTTCAAGAGACCCAGTACTTC. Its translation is CASGLQETQYF.

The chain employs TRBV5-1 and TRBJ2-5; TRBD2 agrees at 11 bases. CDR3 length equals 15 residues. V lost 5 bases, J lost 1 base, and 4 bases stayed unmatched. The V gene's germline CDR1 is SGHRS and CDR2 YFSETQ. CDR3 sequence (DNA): TGCGCCAGCAGTAGTAGCGGGAGGGTCCAAGAGACCCAGTACTTC. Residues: CASSSSGRVQETQYF. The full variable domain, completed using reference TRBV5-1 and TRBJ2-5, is KAGVTQTPRYLIKTRGQQVTLSCSPISGHRSVSWYQQTPGQGLQFLFEYFSETQRNKGNFPGRFSGRQFSNSRSEMNVSTLELGDSALYLCASSSSGRVQETQYFGPGTRLLVL.

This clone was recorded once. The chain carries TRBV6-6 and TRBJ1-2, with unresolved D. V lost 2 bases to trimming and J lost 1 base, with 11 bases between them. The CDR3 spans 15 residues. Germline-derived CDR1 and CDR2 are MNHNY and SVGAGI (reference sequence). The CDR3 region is CASSYMGAINYGYTF. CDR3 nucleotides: TGTGCCAGCAGTTACATGGGCGCCATTAACTATGGCTACACCTTC.

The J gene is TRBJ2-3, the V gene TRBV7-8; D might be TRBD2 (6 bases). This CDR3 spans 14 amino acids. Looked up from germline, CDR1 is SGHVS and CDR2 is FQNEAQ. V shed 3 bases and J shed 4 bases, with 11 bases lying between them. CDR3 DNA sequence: TGTGCCAGCAGCTTCGGAGGGTGGGCAGATACGCAGTATTTT. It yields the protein CASSFGGWADTQYF.

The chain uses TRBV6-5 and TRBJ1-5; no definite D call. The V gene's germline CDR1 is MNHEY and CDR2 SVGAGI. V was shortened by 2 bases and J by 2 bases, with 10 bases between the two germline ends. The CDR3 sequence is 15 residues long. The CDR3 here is CASSYKGSGNQPQHF. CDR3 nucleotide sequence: TGTGCCAGCAGTTACAAGGGTTCGGGCAATCAGCCCCAGCATTTT.

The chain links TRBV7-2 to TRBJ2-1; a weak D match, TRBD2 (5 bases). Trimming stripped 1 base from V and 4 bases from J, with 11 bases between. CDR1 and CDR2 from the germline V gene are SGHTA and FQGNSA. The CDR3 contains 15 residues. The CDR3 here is CASSLDGGGYNEQFF. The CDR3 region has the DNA TGTGCCAGCAGCTTAGATGGCGGAGGTTACAATGAGCAGTTCTTC.

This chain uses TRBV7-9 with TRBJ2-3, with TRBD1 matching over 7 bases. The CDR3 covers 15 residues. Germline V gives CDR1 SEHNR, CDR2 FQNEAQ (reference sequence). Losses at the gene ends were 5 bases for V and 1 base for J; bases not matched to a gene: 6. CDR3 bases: TGTGCCAGCAGCCGACCGGGACAGCGCACAGATACGCAGTATTTT. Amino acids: CASSRPGQRTDTQYF.

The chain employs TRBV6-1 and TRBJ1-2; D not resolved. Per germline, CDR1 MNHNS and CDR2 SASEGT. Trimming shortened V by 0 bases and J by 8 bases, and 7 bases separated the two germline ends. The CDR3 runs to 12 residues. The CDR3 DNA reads TGTGCCAGCAGTGAAGCAGGCGACGGCTACACCTTC. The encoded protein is CASSEAGDGYTF.

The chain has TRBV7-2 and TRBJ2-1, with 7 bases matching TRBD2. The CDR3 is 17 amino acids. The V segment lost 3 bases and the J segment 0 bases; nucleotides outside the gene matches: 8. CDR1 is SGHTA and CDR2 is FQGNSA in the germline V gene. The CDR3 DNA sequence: TGTGCCAGCAGCTTTATTCCCAGCGGGGCCTCCTACAATGAGCAGTTCTTC. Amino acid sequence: CASSFIPSGASYNEQFF.

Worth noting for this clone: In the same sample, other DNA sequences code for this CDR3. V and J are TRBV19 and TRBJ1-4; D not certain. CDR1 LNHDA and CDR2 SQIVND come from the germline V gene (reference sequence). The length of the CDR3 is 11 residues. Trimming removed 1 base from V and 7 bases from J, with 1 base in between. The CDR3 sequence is CASSIGEKLFF. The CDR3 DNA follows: TGTGCCAGTAGTATAGGTGAAAAACTGTTTTTT.